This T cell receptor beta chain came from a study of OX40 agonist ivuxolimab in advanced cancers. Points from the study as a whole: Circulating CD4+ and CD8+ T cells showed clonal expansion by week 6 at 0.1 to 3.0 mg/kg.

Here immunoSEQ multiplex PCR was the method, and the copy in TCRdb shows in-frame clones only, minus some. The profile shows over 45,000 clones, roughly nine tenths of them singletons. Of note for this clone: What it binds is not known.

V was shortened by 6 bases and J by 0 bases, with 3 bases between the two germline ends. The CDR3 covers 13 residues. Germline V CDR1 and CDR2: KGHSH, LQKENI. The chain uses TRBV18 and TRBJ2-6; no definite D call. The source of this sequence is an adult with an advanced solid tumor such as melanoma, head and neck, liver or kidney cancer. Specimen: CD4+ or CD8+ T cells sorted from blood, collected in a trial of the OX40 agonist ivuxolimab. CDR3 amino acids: CASSGSGANVLTF. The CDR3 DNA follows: TGTGCCAGCTCGGGCTCTGGGGCCAACGTCCTGACTTTC.